This passage covers 18 T cell receptor beta chains from one sample sequenced in a study. Tregs were sorted as CD4+CD25+CD127-/low cells. TCRdb reprocessed the 5' RACE reads with MiXCR, giving one entry per CDR3 protein. The repertoire holds about 57,000 distinct CDR3 sequences, with less than 30% as singletons. Sequencing was performed on tumor-infiltrating Tregs sorted from the breast tumor. The receptors originated from a female donor with breast cancer.

The rearrangement links TRBV28 to TRBJ2-3; TRBD2 aligns across 8 bases. The CDR3 is made up of 18 amino acids. Germline trimming cut 5 bases from V and 0 bases from J; bases unmatched to any gene: 13. Germline CDR1 is MDHEN and CDR2 is SYDVKM. As DNA, the CDR3 is TGTGCCAGCAGTAAAATCGTACTCAAGCGGGGGAGCACAGATACGCAGTATTTT. Protein sequence: CASSKIVLKRGSTDTQYF.

The gene calls are TRBV18 and TRBJ1-2; a possible D gene is TRBD1 (5 bases). Looked up from germline, CDR1 is KGHSH and CDR2 is LQKENI. V lost 2 bases to trimming and J lost 3 bases, with 19 bases between them. There are 17 residues in the CDR3. In nucleotides, the CDR3 is TGTGCCAGCTCACCAACGGGGGTCGGAGGCTATCACTATGGCTACACCTTC. Translation gives CASSPTGVGGYHYGYTF.

This clonotype showed up many times. The V gene is TRBV2, the J gene TRBJ1-5; D is possibly TRBD1 (5 bases). CDR3 size: 13 residues. CDR1 and CDR2 (germline): SNHLY, FYNNEI. The CDR3 reads CATGGVGTVTQHF. DNA for the CDR3: TGTGCTACTGGAGGGGTCGGGACGGTAACCCAGCATTTT.

There are a few counts of this clonotype. The gene calls are TRBV4-1 and TRBJ1-5; D is uncertain. Trimming stripped 3 bases from V and 2 bases from J, with 8 bases between. CDR1 and CDR2 from the germline V gene are MGHRA and YSYEKL. The CDR3 totals 14 residues. CDR3: CASSQYTGNQPQHF. The CDR3 DNA is TGCGCCAGCAGCCAGTACACGGGCAATCAGCCCCAGCATTTT.

The chain is built from TRBV20-1 and TRBJ2-3; the D gene is possibly TRBD2 (6 bases). The germline V gene has CDR1 DFQATT and CDR2 SNEGSKA (reference sequence). This CDR3 region has 16 residues. V was clipped by 3 bases and J by 2 bases, with 18 bases between them. CDR3 region: CSASGSRDSNTDTQYF. CDR3 DNA: TGCAGTGCTAGTGGTTCGCGGGACTCAAACACAGATACGCAGTATTTT.

A few counts support this clonotype. The CDR3 loop reads CAIGAVSSYEQYF. In nucleotides, the CDR3 is TGTGCCATCGGAGCCGTAAGCTCCTACGAGCAGTACTTC. The rearrangement joins TRBV25-1 to TRBJ2-7; D is unclear. Germline CDR1 MGHDK, CDR2 SYGVNS. The CDR3 covers 13 residues. With 10 bases removed from V and 0 bases from J, the gap between germline ends came to 13 bases.

There are many counts of this clonotype. The chain links TRBV5-1 to TRBJ2-1; D could derive from TRBD1 or TRBD2 (5 bases each). Germline CDR1 reads SGHRS; CDR2 reads YFSETQ. The CDR3 sequence is 13 residues long. With 4 bases removed from V and 6 bases from J, the gap between germline ends came to 11 bases. CDR3 sequence: CASSPGTINEQFF. CDR3 DNA: TGCGCCAGCAGCCCCGGGACGATCAATGAGCAGTTCTTC. The variable domain in full, completed from reference TRBV5-1 and TRBJ2-1, reads KAGVTQTPRYLIKTRGQQVTLSCSPISGHRSVSWYQQTPGQGLQFLFEYFSETQRNKGNFPGRFSGRQFSNSRSEMNVSTLELGDSALYLCASSPGTINEQFFGPGTRLTVL.

The V and J genes are TRBV6-2 or TRBV6-3 and TRBJ2-7; D is uncertain. This CDR3 comprises 13 residues. The V gene's germline CDR1 is MNHEY and CDR2 SVGEGT. V was cut by 6 bases and J by 5 bases, with 14 bases left in between. In nucleotides, the CDR3 is TGTGCCAGCAGCCCCCTCGCCAAGGACGAGCAGTACTTC. This gives the protein CASSPLAKDEQYF.

As to this clonotype: A much larger clone differs from this one at a single base, so this may be a read error. The gene calls are TRBV28 and TRBJ2-1; D uncertain. Germline V CDR1 and CDR2: MDHEN, SYDVKM. This CDR3 is built from 13 residues. The CDR3 coding sequence is TGTGCCAGCAGCCCCGGCCCCTACAGTGAGCAGTTCTTC. Its protein is CASSPGPYSEQFF.

The chain employs TRBV5-1 and TRBJ2-5; D perhaps matches TRBD2 (6 bases). The CDR3 spans 15 residues. From germline, CDR1 is SGHRS and CDR2 YFSETQ. V was clipped by 3 bases and J by 5 bases, with 17 bases between them. This CDR3 reads CASSYHSGGLETQYF. The CDR3, as DNA: TGCGCCAGCAGCTACCACTCCGGGGGACTTGAGACCCAGTACTTC. The variable domain in full, completed from reference TRBV5-1 and TRBJ2-5, reads KAGVTQTPRYLIKTRGQQVTLSCSPISGHRSVSWYQQTPGQGLQFLFEYFSETQRNKGNFPGRFSGRQFSNSRSEMNVSTLELGDSALYLCASSYHSGGLETQYFGPGTRLLVL.

This clonotype has ten or more counts. The J gene is TRBJ2-6, the V gene TRBV12-3 or TRBV12-4; D is perhaps TRBD1 (7 bases). This CDR3 contains 15 residues. Trimming cost V 5 bases and J 5 bases, with 13 bases left between them. CDR3 sequence reads: CASSVTGTRANVLTF. The DNA for the CDR3 is TGTGCCAGCAGTGTGACAGGGACTCGGGCCAACGTCCTGACTTTC.

A remark on this clonotype: Being one base from a much bigger clone, this may be a read error. Since the CDR3 does not end with the conserved phenylalanine or tryptophan, this likely comes from a read error. The chain employs TRBV12-3 or TRBV12-4 and TRBJ1-4; D is uncertain. The CDR3 has 13 amino acids. Trimming shortened V by 2 bases and J by 8 bases, and 9 bases separated the two germline ends. The CDR3 sequence: CASSLSGVEKLFL. Here the CDR3 DNA reads TGTGCCAGCAGTTTATCGGGAGTGGAAAAACTGTTTCTT.

This clonotype was detected many times. The rearrangement links TRBV6-1 to TRBJ2-7; D may be TRBD1 (6 bases). V was pared by 6 bases and J by 2 bases, with 17 bases between. The germline gives CDR1 MNHNS, CDR2 SASEGT. The CDR3 consists of 15 residues. This CDR3 reads CASSPTGTPTYEQYF. The DNA of the CDR3 is TGTGCCAGCAGCCCGACCGGGACACCCACCTACGAGCAGTACTTC.

The V gene is TRBV6-6, the J gene TRBJ2-3; D is unclear. This CDR3 spans 13 amino acids. Germline V gene data show CDR1 as MNHNY and CDR2 as SVGAGI (reference sequence). Trimming pared 2 bases from V and 5 bases from J, leaving 8 bases between. For the CDR3, the DNA is TGTGCCAGCAGTTACCGGGTCGGAGATACGCAGTATTTT. Encoded protein: CASSYRVGDTQYF.

The rearrangement uses TRBV19 and TRBJ1-6; maybe TRBD1 (5 bases). V was trimmed by 3 bases and J by 9 bases, leaving 15 bases between them. In germline, CDR1 is LNHDA, CDR2 SQIVND (reference sequence). The length of the CDR3 is 15 residues. The chain's CDR3 is CASSMGRRSTSPLHF. Here the CDR3 DNA reads TGTGCCAGTAGTATGGGGCGCCGGTCTACTTCACCCCTCCACTTT.

V and J are TRBV18 and TRBJ1-1; 9 positions agree with TRBD1. J lost 5 bases, V lost 3 bases, and 4 bases had no gene match. This CDR3 is 14 amino acids long. Germline V gives CDR1 KGHSH, CDR2 LQKENI. The CDR3 DNA follows: TGTGCCAGCTCACCGACAGGGGGGAAGACTGAAGCTTTCTTT. Translation gives CASSPTGGKTEAFF. The full variable domain, rest sourced from reference TRBV18 and TRBJ1-1, is NAGVMQNPRHLVRRRGQEARLRCSPMKGHSHVYWYRQLPEEGLKFMVYLQKENIIDESGMPKERFSAEFPKEGPSILRIQQVVRGDSAAYFCASSPTGGKTEAFFGQGTRLTVV.

This clonotype showed up many times. V usage is TRBV20-1 and J usage is TRBJ2-5; 10 nucleotides agree with TRBD1. The V segment lost 3 bases and the J segment 6 bases; nucleotides outside the gene matches: 10. Per germline, CDR1 DFQATT and CDR2 SNEGSKA (reference sequence). There are 15 residues in the CDR3. CDR3 sequence reads: CSASSGTGDVQTQYF. CDR3 DNA: TGCAGTGCTAGTTCCGGGACAGGGGATGTGCAGACCCAGTACTTC.

This clonotype was counted between two and nine times. The rearrangement uses TRBV12-3 or TRBV12-4 and TRBJ1-1; 9 bases fit TRBD1. This CDR3 contains 14 residues. V was pared by 6 bases and J by 4 bases, with 6 bases of the junction left unmatched. The DNA for the CDR3 is TGTGCCAGCAGAATAGACAGGGGGGCCACTGAAGCTTTCTTT. It specifies CASRIDRGATEAFF.